This T cell receptor (beta chain) was found in a study of resident and recirculating memory T cells in vitiligo. Study conclusions and caveats: Sequences differed between biopsy sites and patients, suggesting private specificity.

Clones were read by immunoSEQ multiplex PCR, and TCRdb kept only the in-frame ones, dropping some. Of 75,000 to 95,000 clones listed, 92% were seen once; the top ten hold more than 4.5%. A word on this clone: Its antigen remains unknown.

This TCR came from a male donor with vitiligo. The sequencing sample was made of blood.

CDR3 in DNA: TGTGCCAGCAGCCCTCTAGGGACAGGCAGCAATTCACCCCTCCACTTT. Encoded protein: CASSPLGTGSNSPLHF. V is TRBV7-9 and J is TRBJ1-6, with TRBD1 matching over 8 bases. V lost 5 bases and J lost 7; bases outside the gene matches: 10. The CDR3 is 16 amino acids. Germline CDR1 and CDR2: SEHNR and FQNEAQ (reference sequence).